The clone carrying this T cell receptor beta chain was detected ten times or more. This entry belongs to a study of identical twins. TCRdb analysed the 5' RACE reads with MiXCR anew, one entry per CDR3 protein. The data contain under 900,000 distinct CDR3 sequences, roughly an eighth of them singletons. From germline, CDR1 is DFQATT and CDR2 SNEGSKA (reference sequence). This CDR3 contains 12 residues. V dropped 5 bases and J dropped 7 bases, with 14 bases sitting between them. This sample also belongs to another study, concerning yellow fever vaccine responses in identical twins.

The sample was PBMCs. The source of this sequence is a young woman in good health. The chain has TRBV20-1 and TRBJ1-1; D unresolved. Written as DNA, the CDR3 is TGCAGTGCTCGCGACTGGACGGGTGAAGCTTTCTTT. Amino acid sequence: CSARDWTGEAFF.